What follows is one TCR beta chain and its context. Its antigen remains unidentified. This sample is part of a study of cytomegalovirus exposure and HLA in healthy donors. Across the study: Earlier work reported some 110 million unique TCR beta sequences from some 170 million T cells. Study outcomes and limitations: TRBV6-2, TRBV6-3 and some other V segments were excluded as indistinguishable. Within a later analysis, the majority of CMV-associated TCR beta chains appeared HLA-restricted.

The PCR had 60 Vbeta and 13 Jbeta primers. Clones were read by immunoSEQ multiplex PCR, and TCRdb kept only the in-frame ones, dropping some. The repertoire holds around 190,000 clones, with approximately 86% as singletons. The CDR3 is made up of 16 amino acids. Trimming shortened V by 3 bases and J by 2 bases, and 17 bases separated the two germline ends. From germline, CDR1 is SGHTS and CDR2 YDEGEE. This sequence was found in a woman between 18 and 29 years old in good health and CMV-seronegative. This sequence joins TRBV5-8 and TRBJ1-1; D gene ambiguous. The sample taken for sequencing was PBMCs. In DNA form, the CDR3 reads TGTGCCAGCAGCTATCTTGGAACGGGAGCTAACACTGAAGCTTTCTTT. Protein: CASSYLGTGANTEAFF. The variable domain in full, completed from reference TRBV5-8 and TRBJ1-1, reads EAGVTQSPTHLIKTRGQQATLRCSPISGHTSVYWYQQALGLGLQFLLWYDEGEERNRGNFPPRFSGRQFPNYSSELNVNALELEDSALYLCASSYLGTGANTEAFFGQGTRLTVV.